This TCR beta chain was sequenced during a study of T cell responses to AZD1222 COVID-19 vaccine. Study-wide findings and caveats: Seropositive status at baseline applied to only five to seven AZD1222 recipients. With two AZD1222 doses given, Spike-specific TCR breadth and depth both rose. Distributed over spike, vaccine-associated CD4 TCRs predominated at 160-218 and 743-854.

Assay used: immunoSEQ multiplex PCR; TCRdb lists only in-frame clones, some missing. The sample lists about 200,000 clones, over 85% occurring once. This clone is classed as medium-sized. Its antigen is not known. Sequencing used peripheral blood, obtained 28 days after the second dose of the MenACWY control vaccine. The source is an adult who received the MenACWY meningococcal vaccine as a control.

The CDR3 region has the DNA TGTGCCAGCAGCTCCAACAGGGATAAGGTCCTACGAGAGCAGTACTTC. Its protein is CASSSNRDKVLREQYF. The rearrangement links TRBV7-2 to TRBJ2-7; TRBD1 might be the D (6 bases). The germline V gene has CDR1 SGHTA and CDR2 FQGNSA. This CDR3 has 16 amino acids. Trimming removed 4 bases at V and 7 bases at J, with 23 bases between.